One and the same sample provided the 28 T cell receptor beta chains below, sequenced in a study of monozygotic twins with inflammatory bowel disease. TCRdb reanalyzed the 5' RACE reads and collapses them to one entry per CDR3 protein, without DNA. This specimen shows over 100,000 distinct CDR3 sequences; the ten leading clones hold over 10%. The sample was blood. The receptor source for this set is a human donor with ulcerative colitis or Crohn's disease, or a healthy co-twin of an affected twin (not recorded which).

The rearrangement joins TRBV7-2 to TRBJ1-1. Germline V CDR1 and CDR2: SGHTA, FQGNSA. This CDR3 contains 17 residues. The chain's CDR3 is CASSLVGGSSMNTEAFF.

The chain's CDR3 is CASSPTQIDSWGTYGYTF. The chain carries TRBV27 and TRBJ1-2; absent DNA, TCRdb's TRBD1 call cannot be checked. Germline values: CDR1 MNHEY, CDR2 SMNVEV (reference sequence). This CDR3 has 18 residues.

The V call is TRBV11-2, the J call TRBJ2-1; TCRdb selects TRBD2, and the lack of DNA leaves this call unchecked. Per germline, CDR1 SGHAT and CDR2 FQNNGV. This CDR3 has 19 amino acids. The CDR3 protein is CASSLSSGRSTYSYNEQFF.

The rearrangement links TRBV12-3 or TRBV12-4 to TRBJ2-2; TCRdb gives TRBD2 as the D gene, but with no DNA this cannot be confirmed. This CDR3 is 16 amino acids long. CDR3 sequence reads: CASSLVQGGDTGELFF.

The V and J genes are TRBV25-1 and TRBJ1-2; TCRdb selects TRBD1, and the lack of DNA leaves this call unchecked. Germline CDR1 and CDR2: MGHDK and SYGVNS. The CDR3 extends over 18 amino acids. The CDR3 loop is CASSERLSGGGAKYGYTF.

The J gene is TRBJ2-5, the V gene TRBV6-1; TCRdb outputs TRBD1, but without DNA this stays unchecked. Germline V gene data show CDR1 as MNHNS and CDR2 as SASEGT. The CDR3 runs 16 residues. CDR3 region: CASSPPGQGRRETQYF.

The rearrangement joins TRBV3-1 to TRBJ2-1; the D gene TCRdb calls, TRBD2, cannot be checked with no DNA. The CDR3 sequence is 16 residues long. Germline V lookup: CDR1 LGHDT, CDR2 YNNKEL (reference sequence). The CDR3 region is CASSEVLAGGNNEQFF.

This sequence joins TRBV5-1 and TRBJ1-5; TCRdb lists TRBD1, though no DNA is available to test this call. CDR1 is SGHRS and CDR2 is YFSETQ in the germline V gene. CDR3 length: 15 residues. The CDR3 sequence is CASSLDGGAGQPQHF.

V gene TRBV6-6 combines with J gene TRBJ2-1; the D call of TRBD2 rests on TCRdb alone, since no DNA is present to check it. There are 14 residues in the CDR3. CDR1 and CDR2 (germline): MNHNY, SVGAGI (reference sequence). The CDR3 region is CASTLLGGYNEQFF.

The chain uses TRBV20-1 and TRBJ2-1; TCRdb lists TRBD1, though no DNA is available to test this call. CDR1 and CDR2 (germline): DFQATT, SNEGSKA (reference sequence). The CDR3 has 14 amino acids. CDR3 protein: CSAADRVDVDEQFF.

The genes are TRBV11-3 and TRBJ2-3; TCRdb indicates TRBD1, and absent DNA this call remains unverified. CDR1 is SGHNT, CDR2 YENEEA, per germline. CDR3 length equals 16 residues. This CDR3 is CASSLGDRTSTDTQYF.

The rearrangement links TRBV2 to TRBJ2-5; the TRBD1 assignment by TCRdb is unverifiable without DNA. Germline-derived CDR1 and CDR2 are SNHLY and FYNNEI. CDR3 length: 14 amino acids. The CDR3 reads CATHRDRAQETQYF.

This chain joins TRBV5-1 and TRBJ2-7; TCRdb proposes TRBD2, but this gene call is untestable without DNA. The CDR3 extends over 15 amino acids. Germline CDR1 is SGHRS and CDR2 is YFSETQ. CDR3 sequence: CASSGIQRGVYEQYF.

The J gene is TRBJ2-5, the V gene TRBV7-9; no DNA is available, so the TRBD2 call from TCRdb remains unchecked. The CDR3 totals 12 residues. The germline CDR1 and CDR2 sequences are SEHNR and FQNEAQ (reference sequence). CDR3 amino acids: CASGGLKETQYF.

CDR3 loop: CASSLLGVGGGNYGYTF. This sequence joins TRBV27 and TRBJ1-2; TCRdb calls TRBD1, which cannot be checked without DNA. CDR3 size: 17 residues. Per the germline V gene, CDR1 is MNHEY and CDR2 is SMNVEV (reference sequence).

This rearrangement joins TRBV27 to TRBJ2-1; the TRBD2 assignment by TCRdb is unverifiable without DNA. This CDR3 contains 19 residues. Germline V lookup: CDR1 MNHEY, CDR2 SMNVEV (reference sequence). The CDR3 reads CASSPLTSGGVSSYNEQFF.

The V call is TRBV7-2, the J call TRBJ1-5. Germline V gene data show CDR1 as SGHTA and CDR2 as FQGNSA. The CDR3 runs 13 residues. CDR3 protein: CASSLYWGQPQHF.

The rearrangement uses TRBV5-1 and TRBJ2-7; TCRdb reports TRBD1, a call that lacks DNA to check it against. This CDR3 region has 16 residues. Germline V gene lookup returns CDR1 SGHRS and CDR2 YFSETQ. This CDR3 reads CASSFGSRVVDYEQYF.

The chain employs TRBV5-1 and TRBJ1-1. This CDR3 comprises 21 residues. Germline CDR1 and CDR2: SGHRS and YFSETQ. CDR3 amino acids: CASSLGFRLLARSIPNTEAFF.

CDR3: CASSLILNTGELFF. This chain joins TRBV7-2 and TRBJ2-2. Germline CDR1 and CDR2: SGHTA and FQGNSA. CDR3 length: 14 residues.

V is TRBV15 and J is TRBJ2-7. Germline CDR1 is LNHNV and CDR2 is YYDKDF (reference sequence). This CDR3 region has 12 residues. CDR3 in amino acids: CATSFGSLEQYF.

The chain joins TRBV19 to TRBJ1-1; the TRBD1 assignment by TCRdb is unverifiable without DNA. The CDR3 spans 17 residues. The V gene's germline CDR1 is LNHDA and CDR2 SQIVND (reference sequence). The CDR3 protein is CASISSWDRVFDTEAFF.

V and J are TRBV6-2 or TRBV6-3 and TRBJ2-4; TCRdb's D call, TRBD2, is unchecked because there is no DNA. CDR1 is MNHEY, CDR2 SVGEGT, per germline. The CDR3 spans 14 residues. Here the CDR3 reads CASTLGEVPNIQYF.

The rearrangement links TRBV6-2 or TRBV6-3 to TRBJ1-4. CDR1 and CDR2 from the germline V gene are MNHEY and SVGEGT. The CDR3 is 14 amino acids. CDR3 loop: CASRQPLWNEKLFF.

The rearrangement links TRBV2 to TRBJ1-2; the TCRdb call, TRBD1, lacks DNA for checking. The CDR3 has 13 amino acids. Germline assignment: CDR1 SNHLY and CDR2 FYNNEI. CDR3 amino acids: CASGAGLLSGYTF. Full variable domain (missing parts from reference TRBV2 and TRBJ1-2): EPEVTQTPSHQVTQMGQEVILRCVPISNHLYFYWYRQILGQKVEFLVSFYNNEISEKSEIFDDQFSVERPDGSNFTLKIRSTKLEDSAMYFCASGAGLLSGYTFGSGTRLTVV.

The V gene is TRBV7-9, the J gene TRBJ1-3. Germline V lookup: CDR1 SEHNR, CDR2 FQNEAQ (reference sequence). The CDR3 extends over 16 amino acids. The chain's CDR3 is CASSAYQALSGNTIYF.

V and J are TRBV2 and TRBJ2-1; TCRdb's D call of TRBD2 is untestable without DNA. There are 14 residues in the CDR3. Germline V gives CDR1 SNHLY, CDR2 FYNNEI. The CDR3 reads CASTSLANDNEQFF.

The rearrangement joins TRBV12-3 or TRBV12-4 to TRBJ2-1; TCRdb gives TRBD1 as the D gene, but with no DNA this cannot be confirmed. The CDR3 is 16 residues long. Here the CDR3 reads CASSLLGAMINNEQFF.